This T cell receptor beta chain stems from a study of blood T cell repertoires in COVID-19. Study-level background: T cells, B-cell-depleted T cells, or PBMCs supplied cDNA or gDNA.

V shed 5 bases and J shed 8 bases, with 10 bases lying between them. The CDR3 runs to 13 residues. Germline V lookup: CDR1 SGHTA, CDR2 FQGTGA. TCRdb's copy holds only in-frame clones and misses some; the assay was immunoSEQ multiplex PCR. The data hold about 120,000 clones, with roughly 90% observed a single time. V gene TRBV7-3 combines with J gene TRBJ1-6; D perhaps matches TRBD1 (6 bases). Sequenced sample: peripheral blood. This sequence was found in a human donor with acute or convalescent COVID-19. The donor label of this sample is uncertain. The CDR3 DNA reads TGTGCCAGCAGCCCGCACAGGGATTCACCCCTCCACTTT. It is translated as CASSPHRDSPLHF.